These T cell receptor beta chains were read from a single sample in a study of shared clonotypes between healthy human individuals. Assay used: immunoSEQ multiplex PCR; TCRdb lists only in-frame clones, some missing. There are some 700,000 clones in the sample; around 91% occur only once, and 34% lies in the top ten. The source material was memory CD8+ T cells from PBMCs. The receptors derive from a man in his late teens or twenties in good health. Some clones in this sample may be carry-over from other donors' samples. CDR3s include the opening cysteine and the closing phenylalanine or tryptophan. Each record gives: D gene, V gene, J gene, clone size, CDR3 DNA, CDR3 protein. D genes are given only for firm matches. Size tells how often a clone was seen (once, few, many) or the class of an expanded clone, and some rows leave it out.

>TRBD1|TRBV5-6|TRBJ2-5|NA
TGTGCCAGCAGCCAAGTTGATGCAGGGGGCGAAGAGACCCAGTACTTC
CASSQVDAGGEETQYF
>NA|TRBV10-3|TRBJ2-6|NA
TGTGCCATCAGTTTGATACAAAGTCGGGCCAACGTCCTGACTTTC
CAISLIQSRANVLTF
>NA|TRBV10-1|TRBJ2-5|once
TGCGCCGGCAGTGAGCGGGACAGGCCTTGGTCCCAGTACTTC
CAGSERDRPWSQYF
>TRBD2|TRBV27|TRBJ2-3|NA
TGTGCCAGCAGTTTCTCCCTTCGACTAGCTGTGGCAGATACGCAGTATTTT
CASSFSLRLAVADTQYF
>NA|TRBV2|TRBJ1-4|NA
TGTGCCAGCAGGGGCGAAGGAGGCGACCCTAATGAAAAACTGTTTTTT
CASRGEGGDPNEKLFF
>TRBD2|TRBV5-6|TRBJ2-2|NA
TGTGCCAGCAGCGTTGGTTCTAGCGGCACCGGGGAGCTGTTTTTT
CASSVGSSGTGELFF
>NA|TRBV28|TRBJ2-7|NA
TGTGCCAGCGGCTCCTACGAGCAGTACTTC
CASGSYEQYF
>NA|TRBV7-9|TRBJ2-3|NA
TGTGCCAGCAGTCCGCGGGCTACCGCGTTTACAGATACGCAGTATTTT
CASSPRATAFTDTQYF
>NA|TRBV27|TRBJ1-5|NA
TGTGCCAGCAGTTTGGGGGGTTTAAGTAATCAGCCCCAGCATTTT
CASSLGGLSNQPQHF
>NA|TRBV7-2|TRBJ1-1|NA
TGTGCCAGCAGCTCCTCGGGGGGCCTAAACACTGAAGCTTTCTTT
CASSSSGGLNTEAFF
>NA|TRBV29-1|TRBJ1-1|once
TGCAGCGCCGTGCTGGAGAACACTGAAGCTTTCTTT
CSAVLENTEAFF
>NA|TRBV27|TRBJ1-2|NA
TGTGCCAGCAGTTCTGGGCTCGATTACGCTGGCTACACCTTC
CASSSGLDYAGYTF
>NA|TRBV10-3|TRBJ2-5|NA
TGTGCCACGACCCCCAGCGGGGAGACCCAGTACTTC
CATTPSGETQYF
>NA|TRBV5-1|TRBJ2-3|NA
TGCGCCAGCAGCTTGGGGGGGTTGGAGGCAGATACGCAGTATTTT
CASSLGGLEADTQYF
>TRBD1|TRBV28|TRBJ1-5|once
TGTGCCAGCAGTAGTTGGACAGGGCGAGGGGATCAGCCCCAGCATTTT
CASSSWTGRGDQPQHF
>NA|TRBV11-2|TRBJ1-2|NA
TGTGCCAGCGGCGTTACACGGACCACTAACTATGGCTACACCTTC
CASGVTRTTNYGYTF
>NA|TRBV30|TRBJ1-1|NA
TGTGCCTGGAGTCCCGCCGGGACCTATTTAGAAGCTTTCTTT
CAWSPAGTYLEAFF
>NA|TRBV11-3|TRBJ2-1|NA
TGTGCCAGCAGCTTACCGACTAGCTCCTACAATGAGCAGTTCTTC
CASSLPTSSYNEQFF
>TRBD2|TRBV9|TRBJ2-5|NA
TGTGCCAGCAGCCGCCGGTGGGGAGCGGGGGAAGAGACCCAGTACTTC
CASSRRWGAGEETQYF
>TRBD2|TRBV5-1|TRBJ2-1|NA
TGCGCCAGCAGCCCGGGACTAGTGTTCCATGAGCAGTTCTTC
CASSPGLVFHEQFF
>NA|TRBV27|TRBJ1-2|NA
TGTGCCAGCAGTTTTAGCCCTGGAAAACCTAACTATGGCTACACCTTC
CASSFSPGKPNYGYTF